This is a list of T cell receptor beta chains from one sample in a study of blood T cell repertoires in COVID-19. Using immunoSEQ multiplex PCR, the repertoire was profiled, and TCRdb retains in-frame clones only, with some absent. The repertoire holds around 160,000 clones, with about 80% as singletons. Input material: peripheral blood. These receptors all stem from a woman aged 80 or over with acute or convalescent COVID-19. Each CDR3 is given with its conserved first and last residue. The D gene is left open where the match is weak. Size values are once, few and many counts, or a class for expanded clones, and some rows have none.

D gene: .; J gene: TRBJ1-1; V gene: TRBV2; clone size: .; CDR3 DNA: TGTGCCAGCAGTGACCGGGGGGTTGGAACTGAAGCTTTCTTT; CDR3 protein: CASSDRGVGTEAFF
D gene: .; J gene: TRBJ2-7; V gene: TRBV7-7; clone size: .; CDR3 DNA: TGTGCTAGCAGCTTAGGAGGGGGTGGCGAGCAGTACTTC; CDR3 protein: CASSLGGGGEQYF
D gene: .; J gene: TRBJ2-2; V gene: TRBV9; clone size: few; CDR3 DNA: TGTGCCAGCAGCGTAGAGGCAGGGACGAACACCGGGGAGCTGTTTTTT; CDR3 protein: CASSVEAGTNTGELFF
D gene: .; J gene: TRBJ1-5; V gene: TRBV19; clone size: .; CDR3 DNA: TGTGCCAGTAGTATAGATCGGGTGCAGCCCCAGCATTTT; CDR3 protein: CASSIDRVQPQHF
D gene: .; J gene: TRBJ2-2; V gene: TRBV5-1; clone size: .; CDR3 DNA: TGCGCCAGCAGCTTGTCCTCAGGGATGGAGAGGAACACCGGGGAGCTGTTTTTT; CDR3 protein: CASSLSSGMERNTGELFF
D gene: TRBD1; J gene: TRBJ2-2; V gene: TRBV9; clone size: .; CDR3 DNA: TGTGCCAGCAGCCCGACAGGGGCGGCGTCCGGGGAGCTGTTTTTT; CDR3 protein: CASSPTGAASGELFF
D gene: TRBD2; J gene: TRBJ2-7; V gene: TRBV29-1; clone size: few; CDR3 DNA: TGCAGCGTTGAATTACTAGCGGGAGAAACCCTCTCCGAGCAGTACTTC; CDR3 protein: CSVELLAGETLSEQYF
D gene: TRBD1; J gene: TRBJ2-1; V gene: TRBV5-4; clone size: .; CDR3 DNA: TGTGCCAGCAGCTTGGCCATCTCGAGGGGGCGCCGGGATGAGCAGTTCTTC; CDR3 protein: CASSLAISRGRRDEQFF
D gene: .; J gene: TRBJ1-2; V gene: TRBV12-3/TRBV12-4; clone size: .; CDR3 DNA: TGTGCCAGCAGGACACAGGGACGTGGCTACACCTTC; CDR3 protein: CASRTQGRGYTF
D gene: .; J gene: TRBJ1-5; V gene: TRBV5-8; clone size: .; CDR3 DNA: TGTGCCAGCAGCTTGGTGCTAGGCAATCAGCCCCAGCATTTT; CDR3 protein: CASSLVLGNQPQHF
D gene: TRBD1; J gene: TRBJ1-1; V gene: TRBV4-3; clone size: .; CDR3 DNA: TGCGCCAGCAAGGGACAGCTGAACACTGAAGCTTTCTTT; CDR3 protein: CASKGQLNTEAFF
D gene: .; J gene: TRBJ2-7; V gene: TRBV14; clone size: once; CDR3 DNA: TGTGCCAGCAGTTTCATTAACGGGATCTGGTACTTC; CDR3 protein: CASSFINGIWYF
D gene: TRBD1; J gene: TRBJ1-5; V gene: TRBV30; clone size: .; CDR3 DNA: TGTGCCTGGAGCTTGACAGGGATGGGGCAGCCCCAGCATTTT; CDR3 protein: CAWSLTGMGQPQHF
D gene: .; J gene: TRBJ2-2; V gene: TRBV19; clone size: once; CDR3 DNA: TGTGCCAGCCAACTTAGCTCGAACACCGGGGAGCTGTTTTTT; CDR3 protein: CASQLSSNTGELFF
D gene: .; J gene: TRBJ2-2; V gene: TRBV20-1; clone size: .; CDR3 DNA: TGCAGTGCTAGTAACGGGAACACCGGGGAGCTGTTTTTT; CDR3 protein: CSASNGNTGELFF
D gene: .; J gene: TRBJ2-5; V gene: TRBV9; clone size: .; CDR3 DNA: TGTGCCAGCAGCTCCGGGAAAAGTGGGGAGACCCAGTACTTC; CDR3 protein: CASSSGKSGETQYF
D gene: .; J gene: TRBJ1-2; V gene: TRBV7-2; clone size: .; CDR3 DNA: TGTGCCAGCAGCTTATCCACAGGGACGGGTTATGGCTACACCTTC; CDR3 protein: CASSLSTGTGYGYTF
D gene: TRBD2; J gene: TRBJ2-7; V gene: TRBV7-9; clone size: .; CDR3 DNA: TGTGCCAGCAGCCTTAGCGGGCTGTCCTACGAGCAGTACTTC; CDR3 protein: CASSLSGLSYEQYF
D gene: .; J gene: TRBJ1-3; V gene: TRBV10-2; clone size: .; CDR3 DNA: TGCGCCAGCAGTGAAGGGCAGGGGATAAGCTCTGGAAACACCATATATTTT; CDR3 protein: CASSEGQGISSGNTIYF
D gene: .; J gene: TRBJ1-5; V gene: TRBV5-1; clone size: few; CDR3 DNA: TGCGCCAGCAGCGCTGGTCCGGGTCAGCCCCAGCATTTT; CDR3 protein: CASSAGPGQPQHF
D gene: .; J gene: TRBJ2-2; V gene: TRBV2; clone size: .; CDR3 DNA: TGTGCCAGCAGCAATGTCCCCGGGGAGCTGTTTTTT; CDR3 protein: CASSNVPGELFF
D gene: TRBD2; J gene: TRBJ2-3; V gene: TRBV4-2; clone size: .; CDR3 DNA: TGTGCCAGCAGCCAAGAAAGTAGCGGGAGCGGTGATACGCAGTATTTT; CDR3 protein: CASSQESSGSGDTQYF
D gene: .; J gene: TRBJ1-1; V gene: TRBV14; clone size: .; CDR3 DNA: TGTGCCAGCAGCCAAGTACTTAACCGGGAAGCTTTCTTT; CDR3 protein: CASSQVLNREAFF
D gene: .; J gene: TRBJ2-2; V gene: TRBV19; clone size: .; CDR3 DNA: TGTGCCAGTACCAACGGCGGGGCAGCTAACACCGGGGAGCTGTTTTTT; CDR3 protein: CASTNGGAANTGELFF
D gene: .; J gene: TRBJ1-6; V gene: TRBV3-1/TRBV3-2; clone size: .; CDR3 DNA: TGTGCCAGCAATCGGCGGGGGACTAGTAATTCACCCCTCCACTTT; CDR3 protein: CASNRRGTSNSPLHF
D gene: .; J gene: TRBJ1-6; V gene: TRBV20-1; clone size: once; CDR3 DNA: TGCAGTGCTATTGAGGGCAGGGGAACGTCACCCCTCCACTTT; CDR3 protein: CSAIEGRGTSPLHF